This TCR beta chain was identified in a study of blood T cell repertoires in COVID-19. As for the study in general: Sources were T cells, B-cell-depleted T cells, or PBMCs; the material itself was cDNA or gDNA.

The CDR3 has 14 amino acids. V lost 0 bases to trimming and J lost 3 bases; unmatched junction nucleotides: 5. Germline CDR1 reads GTSNPN; CDR2 reads SVGIG (reference sequence). TCRdb's table, derived via immunoSEQ multiplex PCR, lists solely in-frame clones and lacks some. The sample contains about 74,000 clones, 85% to 95% of which appear only once. The sequencing input was peripheral blood. The chain is built from TRBV30 and TRBJ2-7; 7 bases are a match to TRBD1. This TCR derives from a woman aged 60-75 years with active COVID-19. CDR3 nucleotide sequence: TGTGCCTGGAGTGTTACAGGGGCCGACTACGAGCAGTACTTC. This translates into CAWSVTGADYEQYF. The whole variable domain, remainder taken from reference TRBV30 and TRBJ2-7, is SQTIHQWPATLVQPVGSPLSLECTVEGTSNPNLYWYRQAAGRGLQLLFYSVGIGQISSEVPQNLSASRPQDRQFILSSKKLLLSDSGFYLCAWSVTGADYEQYFGPGTRLTVT.